A single sample gave rise to the 23 T cell receptor beta chains below, sequenced in a study of blood T cell repertoires in COVID-19. Measured with immunoSEQ multiplex PCR; TCRdb has only the in-frame clones, and not every one. The sample contains over 85,000 clones, around 79% of which appear only once. Sample: peripheral blood. Source of these receptors: a human donor in a cohort sampled during active COVID-19.

This chain joins TRBV20-1 and TRBJ2-3; 7 bases agree with TRBD2. CDR1 and CDR2 from the germline V gene are DFQATT and SNEGSKA (reference sequence). The junction had 5 bases not matched to a gene; V was cut back by 3 bases and J by 2 bases. This CDR3 spans 14 amino acids. The CDR3 region is CSASTGLDTDTQYF. As DNA, the CDR3 is TGCAGTGCTAGTACCGGACTAGACACAGATACGCAGTATTTT.

The chain has TRBV3-1 (or the pseudogene TRBV3-2) and TRBJ1-1; D is possibly TRBD1 (5 bases). The CDR3 extends over 12 amino acids. CDR1 LGHDT and CDR2 YNNKEL come from the germline V gene (reference sequence). V lost 3 bases and J 5 bases, leaving 7 bases between the germline ends. The CDR3 sequence is CASSHRETEAFF. The CDR3 DNA follows: TGTGCCAGCAGCCACAGGGAAACTGAAGCTTTCTTT.

J is TRBJ1-6 and V is TRBV9; 9 bases are a match to TRBD1. The germline CDR1 and CDR2 sequences are SGDLS and YYNGEE. V shed 4 bases, J shed 7 bases, and the junction held 6 bases outside the gene matches. This CDR3 region has 15 residues. DNA for the CDR3: TGTGCCAGCAGCCTAACAGGGGGCGGGAATTCACCCCTCCACTTT. It specifies CASSLTGGGNSPLHF.

This clone appeared a few times. The rearrangement links TRBV25-1 to TRBJ2-5; unclear D gene. V was trimmed by 0 bases and J by 5 bases, leaving 13 bases between them. The germline gives CDR1 MGHDK, CDR2 SYGVNS. This CDR3 is built from 15 residues. The CDR3: CASSEYVRGLETQYF. The CDR3 DNA sequence: TGTGCCAGCAGTGAATATGTTAGAGGTCTCGAGACCCAGTACTTC.

The chain recombines TRBV28 with TRBJ2-7; maybe TRBD1 (6 bases). Trimming removed 5 bases at V and 3 bases at J, with 20 bases between. The V gene's germline CDR1 is MDHEN and CDR2 SYDVKM. The CDR3 extends over 16 amino acids. This chain's CDR3 is CASSKKGGLIVYEQYF. In DNA form, the CDR3 reads TGTGCCAGCAGTAAAAAAGGGGGTTTAATCGTCTACGAGCAGTACTTC.

The chain uses TRBV5-8 and TRBJ2-1, with 7 positions matching TRBD2. Germline values: CDR1 SGHTS, CDR2 YDEGEE. J was trimmed by 7 bases and V by 1 base; bases with no gene match: 5. The CDR3 extends over 14 amino acids. CDR3 residues: CASSLWEGRNEQFF. In DNA form, the CDR3 reads TGTGCCAGCAGCTTGTGGGAGGGGCGGAATGAGCAGTTCTTC.

This chain connects TRBV18 to TRBJ1-5; TRBD1 aligns across 9 bases. The CDR3 spans 15 residues. V lost 2 bases and J lost 7; bases outside the gene matches: 6. Germline V CDR1 and CDR2: KGHSH, LQKENI. CDR3 amino acids: CASSPVQGAGQPQHF. CDR3 bases: TGTGCCAGCTCACCAGTACAGGGGGCAGGGCAGCCCCAGCATTTT.

The rearrangement links TRBV10-1 to TRBJ2-7; 7 nucleotides agree with TRBD1. Germline values: CDR1 WNHNN, CDR2 SYGVQD (reference sequence). The CDR3 runs to 12 residues. With V trimmed by 4 bases and J by 7 bases, 4 bases remained unmatched. This chain's CDR3 is CASSGDRDEQYF. The CDR3 DNA is TGCGCCAGCAGTGGAGACAGGGATGAGCAGTACTTC.

This clone qualifies as medium-sized. The rearrangement joins TRBV13 to TRBJ2-5, with D perhaps matching TRBD2 (7 bases). Looked up from germline, CDR1 is PRHDT and CDR2 is FYEKMQ (reference sequence). The CDR3 has 13 amino acids. V lost 1 base, J lost 6 bases, and 9 bases lay in between. The CDR3 region is CASSLEGGQTQYF. The CDR3 DNA sequence: TGTGCCAGCAGCTTAGAGGGGGGGCAGACCCAGTACTTC.

This chain links TRBV3-1 (or the pseudogene TRBV3-2) with TRBJ2-1; 11 bases fit TRBD2. Germline V gives CDR1 LGHDT, CDR2 YNNKEL (reference sequence). The CDR3 extends over 18 amino acids. With 5 bases clipped from V and 5 bases from J, the junction kept 14 bases outside the gene matches. This CDR3 is CASSSPGSLAGVDNEQFF. The CDR3 DNA is TGTGCCAGCAGCTCACCTGGGTCACTAGCGGGAGTAGACAATGAGCAGTTCTTC.

This sequence joins TRBV15 and TRBJ2-7; 7 bases map to TRBD2. With 0 bases clipped from V and 4 bases from J, the junction kept 9 bases outside the gene matches. The CDR3 runs to 16 residues. Per the germline V gene, CDR1 is LNHNV and CDR2 is YYDKDF (reference sequence). The CDR3, as DNA: TGTGCCACCAGCAGAGATTTGGCGGGAGCATGGTACGAGCAGTACTTC. The encoded protein is CATSRDLAGAWYEQYF. The full variable domain, completed using reference TRBV15 and TRBJ2-7, is DAMVIQNPRYQVTQFGKPVTLSCSQTLNHNVMYWYQQKSSQAPKLLFHYYDKDFNNEADTPDNFQSRRPNTSFCFLDIRSPGLGDTAMYLCATSRDLAGAWYEQYFGPGTRLTVT.

J is TRBJ1-4 and V is TRBV5-1; no reliable D call. CDR1 SGHRS and CDR2 YFSETQ come from the germline V gene. V lost 2 bases and J 8 bases, leaving 10 bases between the germline ends. The CDR3 covers 13 residues. In nucleotides, the CDR3 is TGCGCCAGCAGCTTCTCGGGAGAGGAAAAACTGTTTTTT. Its protein product is CASSFSGEEKLFF.

The chain carries TRBV27 and TRBJ2-7, with D possibly being TRBD2 (7 bases). V was cut by 4 bases and J by 5 bases, with 15 bases left in between. The CDR3 is 14 residues long. The germline CDR1 and CDR2 sequences are MNHEY and SMNVEV (reference sequence). This CDR3 reads CASSWGLAADEQYF. In DNA, the CDR3 is TGTGCCAGCAGTTGGGGGCTAGCGGCCGACGAGCAGTACTTC.

Concerning this clone itself: Other DNA sequences in the same sample also yield this CDR3. This chain uses TRBV19 with TRBJ2-3; D unresolved. V was pared by 3 bases and J by 0 bases, with 7 bases between. In germline, CDR1 is LNHDA, CDR2 SQIVND (reference sequence). CDR3 length: 14 residues. As DNA, the CDR3 is TGTGCCAGTAGTATTCAGGCTAGCACAGATACGCAGTATTTT. This gives the protein CASSIQASTDTQYF. The entire variable domain, with the rest obtained from reference TRBV19 and TRBJ2-3, is as follows: DGGITQSPKYLFRKEGQNVTLSCEQNLNHDAMYWYRQDPGQGLRLIYYSQIVNDFQKGDIAEGYSVSREKKESFPLTVTSAQKNPTAFYLCASSIQASTDTQYFGPGTRLTVL.

In its sample, this clone was seen a few times. The V and J genes are TRBV19 and TRBJ1-5; 8 bases line up with TRBD1. The CDR3 is made up of 15 amino acids. Germline CDR1 reads LNHDA; CDR2 reads SQIVND (reference sequence). V lost 6 bases to trimming and J lost 7 bases; unmatched junction nucleotides: 11. The CDR3 DNA sequence: TGTGCCAGTAGCCAGCAGGGGGCCTATGAGCAGCCCCAGCATTTT. Amino acid sequence: CASSQQGAYEQPQHF.

V gene TRBV6-6 combines with J gene TRBJ1-3; unclear D gene. The CDR3 loop spans 15 amino acids. V was clipped by 3 bases and J by 0 bases, with 9 bases between them. Germline V lookup: CDR1 MNHNY, CDR2 SVGAGI (reference sequence). CDR3 in DNA: TGTGCCAGCAGTTATGGGAGTAACTCTGGAAACACCATATATTTT. Translation gives CASSYGSNSGNTIYF.

The chain links TRBV9 to TRBJ1-2; D is undetermined. CDR1 SGDLS and CDR2 YYNGEE come from the germline V gene. The CDR3 covers 14 residues. V was clipped by 4 bases and J by 5 bases, with 15 bases between them. The CDR3 sequence is CASSSGQNPYGYTF. DNA of the CDR3: TGTGCCAGCAGCTCAGGTCAAAACCCATATGGCTACACCTTC.

This clone showed up just once. V is TRBV27 and J is TRBJ2-1; 13 nucleotides line up with TRBD2. This CDR3 is built from 15 residues. In germline, CDR1 is MNHEY, CDR2 SMNVEV (reference sequence). The V gene end was trimmed by 7 bases and the J gene end by 6 bases; junction bases not matched to a gene: 6. The CDR3 sequence is CASMPTSGRANEQFF. The CDR3 bases are TGTGCCAGCATGCCCACTAGCGGGAGGGCCAATGAGCAGTTCTTC.

The chain recombines TRBV28 with TRBJ1-3; 9 bases match TRBD1. The CDR3 totals 14 residues. J lost 2 bases, V lost 5 bases, and 1 base had no gene match. CDR1 is MDHEN, CDR2 SYDVKM, per germline. DNA of the CDR3: TGTGCCAGCAGTACAGGGGGCCCTGGAAACACCATATATTTT. Translating it yields CASSTGGPGNTIYF.

This clone was seen once. The V call is TRBV19, the J call TRBJ2-1, with D unresolved. CDR1 is LNHDA and CDR2 is SQIVND in the germline V gene (reference sequence). V lost 5 bases to trimming and J lost 13 bases, with 3 bases between them. The CDR3 is 8 residues long. The CDR3 region is CASSLQFF. CDR3 coding DNA: TGTGCCAGTAGTTTACAGTTCTTC. The whole variable domain, filled in from reference TRBV19 and TRBJ2-1, reads DGGITQSPKYLFRKEGQNVTLSCEQNLNHDAMYWYRQDPGQGLRLIYYSQIVNDFQKGDIAEGYSVSREKKESFPLTVTSAQKNPTAFYLCASSLQFFGPGTRLTVL.

This clone is a singleton in its sample. J is TRBJ1-1 and V is TRBV5-1; D remains unclear. Germline V gives CDR1 SGHRS, CDR2 YFSETQ. With 4 bases removed from V and 2 bases from J, the gap between germline ends came to 18 bases. The CDR3 covers 16 residues. The CDR3 loop reads CASSLTGVRVNTEAFF. The DNA of the CDR3 is TGCGCCAGCAGCCTAACGGGTGTCCGGGTTAACACTGAAGCTTTCTTT.

J is TRBJ2-5 and V is TRBV12-5; no firm D call. The CDR3 consists of 15 residues. The germline V gene encodes CDR1 LGHNT and CDR2 FRNRAP. V was shortened by 1 base and J by 4 bases, with 13 bases between the two germline ends. The CDR3 spells CASGLGLFGSETQYF. Written as DNA, the CDR3 is TGTGCTAGTGGTTTGGGCCTATTCGGGTCAGAGACCCAGTACTTC.

CDR3 sequence (DNA): TGCAGTGCCAACAGGGGGACTGAAGCTTTCTTT. It specifies CSANRGTEAFF. The chain recombines TRBV20-1 with TRBJ1-1; 8 positions agree with TRBD1. J gave up 5 bases and V 6 bases, and 2 bases lay outside the gene matches. This CDR3 comprises 11 residues. Germline CDR1 reads DFQATT; CDR2 reads SNEGSKA (reference sequence).